This T cell receptor beta chain was recorded in a study of cytomegalovirus exposure and HLA in healthy donors. General study findings and limits: The majority of TCR sequences were rare, yet some public TCRs appeared in many donors.

PCR involved 60 Vbeta and 13 Jbeta primers. Using immunoSEQ multiplex PCR, the repertoire was profiled, and TCRdb retains in-frame clones only, with some absent. The table lists 130,000 to 150,000 clones, around four fifths of them singletons, with around 3.2% in the top ten. V was cut by 0 bases and J by 2 bases, with 11 bases left in between. Germline V gene lookup returns CDR1 LGHNA and CDR2 YNFKEQ. The CDR3 covers 15 residues. Worth noting for this clone: Its cognate antigen is unknown.

The V and J genes are TRBV4-2 and TRBJ2-7; TRBD1 is a possible D gene (5 bases). The clonotype comes from a female donor in good health and CMV-seronegative. Sequencing was carried out using PBMCs. CDR3 DNA sequence: TGTGCCAGCAGCCAAGATTTAGAGACAGCCTACGAGCAGTACTTC. This sequence encodes CASSQDLETAYEQYF.